A single sample gave rise to the 24 T cell receptor beta chains below, sequenced in a study of spatial heterogeneity in lung cancer. The time point denotes: blood at routine non-recurrence follow-up after resection. Tumor, nontumor lung or frozen PBMC supplied whole RNA, sequenced without sorting. A single record per CDR3 protein comes from TCRdb applying MiXCR to the 5' RACE reads. Of approximately 56,000 distinct CDR3 sequences in the sample, more than 6.5% were seen once. The sequencing used PBMCs, collected at follow-up. The receptors stem from a female donor with early-stage non-small cell lung cancer.

This clonotype was seen repeatedly, ten times or more. This rearrangement joins TRBV24-1 to TRBJ1-5; D possibly corresponds to TRBD1 (5 bases). V shed 4 bases and J shed 2 bases, with 17 bases lying between them. This CDR3 region has 17 residues. Germline V gives CDR1 KGHDR, CDR2 SFDVKD. The CDR3 is CATSDSSQGGGNQPQHF. CDR3 nucleotides: TGTGCCACCAGTGACTCATCCCAGGGCGGAGGCAATCAGCCCCAGCATTTT.

This clonotype was observed many times. This chain links TRBV2 with TRBJ1-1, with TRBD1 matching over 8 bases. V gave up 5 bases and J gave up 0 bases; unmatched junction bases: 2. The CDR3 is made up of 14 amino acids. Germline values: CDR1 SNHLY, CDR2 FYNNEI. This CDR3 reads CASSRTGMNTEAFF. DNA for the CDR3: TGTGCCAGCAGTCGGACAGGGATGAACACTGAAGCTTTCTTT.

This clonotype was seen once. The chain uses TRBV7-9 and TRBJ1-2; no reliable D call. Trimming stripped 5 bases from V and 11 bases from J, with 18 bases between. Germline CDR1 and CDR2: SEHNR and FQNEAQ (reference sequence). The CDR3 is made up of 13 amino acids. The CDR3 loop is CASSPLGATAYTF. In DNA, the CDR3 is TGTGCCAGCAGCCCCTTGGGAGCAACAGCTTACACCTTC.

This clonotype has ten or more counts. This sequence joins TRBV7-9 and TRBJ2-5; D possibly corresponds to TRBD1 (6 bases). Germline loops: CDR1 SEHNR, CDR2 FQNEAQ (reference sequence). This CDR3 comprises 15 residues. The V and J ends lost 4 bases and 2 bases respectively, with 14 bases between them. Here the CDR3 reads CASSYSQGQQETQYF. DNA of the CDR3: TGTGCCAGCAGCTACTCGCAGGGACAACAAGAGACCCAGTACTTC.

In this sample, this clonotype turned up a few times. This rearrangement joins TRBV10-3 to TRBJ2-5, with 11 bases lining up with TRBD2. J gave up 2 bases and V 4 bases, and 6 bases lay outside the gene matches. Germline CDR1 and CDR2: ENHRY and SYGVKD. The CDR3 runs 16 residues. The CDR3 reads CAISGSSGGAQETQYF. CDR3 coding DNA: TGTGCCATCAGTGGGAGTAGCGGGGGGGCTCAAGAGACCCAGTACTTC.

This clonotype was counted ten times or more. The chain is built from TRBV6-4 and TRBJ2-3; D may be TRBD1 or TRBD2 (5 bases each). The CDR3 covers 13 residues. CDR1 is MRHNA, CDR2 SNTAGT, per germline. Deletions cut 4 bases from V and 5 bases from J, with 10 bases between. The CDR3 DNA is TGTGCCAGCAGTGGGACTGGGGGAGATACGCAGTATTTT. Amino acid sequence: CASSGTGGDTQYF.

This clonotype was picked up a small number of times. The chain combines TRBV18 with TRBJ2-2; D ambiguous. The germline V gene encodes CDR1 KGHSH and CDR2 LQKENI. The CDR3 loop spans 12 amino acids. The germline V and J ends were trimmed by 5 bases and 6 bases, with 7 bases remaining between them. CDR3: CASSTGPGELFF. Written as DNA, the CDR3 is TGTGCCAGCTCAACGGGCCCCGGGGAGCTGTTTTTT.

Ten or more counts support this clonotype. The chain carries TRBV5-1 and TRBJ1-1; D is unclear. Trimming shortened V by 0 bases and J by 1 base, and 7 bases separated the two germline ends. This CDR3 spans 14 amino acids. Germline CDR1 and CDR2: SGHRS and YFSETQ. CDR3 in amino acids: CASSLDRRNTEAFF. As DNA, the CDR3 is TGCGCCAGCAGCTTGGATCGGAGGAACACTGAAGCTTTCTTT.

This clonotype showed up just once. V gene TRBV6-6 combines with J gene TRBJ1-1; TRBD1 matches at 7 bases. Germline V lookup: CDR1 MNHNY, CDR2 SVGAGI (reference sequence). The CDR3 runs to 12 residues. Trimming at V came to 2 bases and at J to 7 bases, leaving 1 base not matched to a gene. The CDR3 region is CASSYGQVEAFF. CDR3 DNA sequence: TGTGCCAGCAGTTACGGACAGGTTGAAGCTTTCTTT.

This clonotype has at least ten counts. V and J are TRBV5-1 and TRBJ2-6; a weak D match, TRBD1 (7 bases). This CDR3 is built from 17 residues. CDR1 SGHRS and CDR2 YFSETQ come from the germline V gene. V dropped 6 bases and J dropped 0 bases, with 16 bases sitting between them. CDR3 coding DNA: TGCGCCAGCACCGGCGGAGGGGGCGGCTCTGGGGCCAACGTCCTGACTTTC. Protein: CASTGGGGGSGANVLTF.

This clonotype was seen a handful of times. The chain uses TRBV4-1 and TRBJ1-4; D is unclear. The CDR3 extends over 16 amino acids. V was pared by 0 bases and J by 3 bases, with 11 bases between. CDR1 and CDR2 (germline): MGHRA, YSYEKL. The CDR3 nucleotides read TGCGCCAGCAGCCAAGATTTGGGAAGGGCTAATGAAAAACTGTTTTTT. It encodes CASSQDLGRANEKLFF.

In its sample, this clonotype was seen many times. V gene TRBV5-4 combines with J gene TRBJ2-5; possibly TRBD1 for D (6 bases). V was clipped by 1 base and J by 5 bases, with 9 bases between them. CDR3 length: 13 residues. From germline, CDR1 is SGHNT and CDR2 YYREEE (reference sequence). The CDR3 spells CASSLTGTETQYF. CDR3 nucleotide sequence: TGTGCCAGCAGCTTGACAGGGACCGAGACCCAGTACTTC.

This clonotype was seen ten or more times. This sequence joins TRBV4-2 and TRBJ1-1; 7 bases align to TRBD1. The J segment lost 4 bases and the V segment lost 2 bases, leaving 13 bases of the junction unmatched. The CDR3 is made up of 17 amino acids. Germline-derived CDR1 and CDR2 are LGHNA and YNFKEQ. CDR3 bases: TGTGCCAGCAGCCAACGACAGGGAGCTGCACGGGCCACTGAAGCTTTCTTT. Translated, it gives CASSQRQGAARATEAFF.

This clonotype was seen ten or more times. The CDR3 DNA is TGTGCCAGCAGCCAACGTACGGAGGGGTATGAAAAACTGTTTTTT. This codes for CASSQRTEGYEKLFF. V gene TRBV4-2 combines with J gene TRBJ1-4, with D perhaps matching TRBD1 (5 bases). V gave up 2 bases and J gave up 6 bases, with 13 bases separating them. Looked up from germline, CDR1 is LGHNA and CDR2 is YNFKEQ. This CDR3 contains 15 residues.

This clonotype was seen only a few times. The rearrangement links TRBV10-3 to TRBJ1-2, with TRBD1 as a possible D gene (6 bases). The CDR3 is made up of 14 amino acids. Deletions cut 6 bases from V and 1 base from J, with 12 bases between. Germline assignment: CDR1 ENHRY and CDR2 SYGVKD. CDR3 nucleotide sequence: TGTGCCATCAGAGGACAGTCGGATAACTATGGCTACACCTTC. Encoded protein: CAIRGQSDNYGYTF.

This clonotype has at least ten counts. The chain uses TRBV28 and TRBJ1-2, with D possibly being TRBD1 (6 bases). CDR3 size: 17 residues. The V end lost 4 bases, the J end lost 2 bases, and 20 bases lay between the germline ends. Germline V lookup: CDR1 MDHEN, CDR2 SYDVKM. For the CDR3, the DNA is TGTGCCAGCAGTTCGCCCCGGGGGGCGGTGCCCAACTATGGCTACACCTTC. It translates to CASSSPRGAVPNYGYTF.

This clonotype has a handful of counts. J is TRBJ1-3 and V is TRBV5-1; no clear D. The CDR3 has 12 amino acids. CDR1 and CDR2 (germline): SGHRS, YFSETQ. Trimming removed 4 bases at V and 3 bases at J, with 5 bases between. The CDR3 spells CASSEDGNTIYF. CDR3 in DNA: TGCGCCAGCAGCGAAGATGGAAACACCATATATTTT.

The sample holds many counts of this clonotype. V is TRBV20-1 and J is TRBJ2-2; D is uncertain. CDR1 is DFQATT, CDR2 SNEGSKA, per germline (reference sequence). V was shortened by 1 base and J by 4 bases, with 4 bases between the two germline ends. The CDR3 runs to 12 residues. In DNA, the CDR3 is TGCAGTGCTAGAGTCCCCACCGGGGAGCTGTTTTTT. Translating gives CSARVPTGELFF.

This clonotype was seen a handful of times. V gene TRBV11-2 combines with J gene TRBJ1-2; 8 nucleotides line up with TRBD1. J gave up 2 bases and V 5 bases, and 16 bases lay outside the gene matches. This CDR3 has 18 amino acids. The germline gives CDR1 SGHAT, CDR2 FQNNGV. The DNA of the CDR3 is TGTGCCAGCAGCCTCAATCCCCTCACAGGGGGAAGGAACTATGGCTACACCTTC. This translates into CASSLNPLTGGRNYGYTF.

This clonotype was recorded at least ten times. The V gene is TRBV29-1, the J gene TRBJ1-4; D not resolved. V was trimmed by 4 bases and J by 5 bases, leaving 11 bases between them. Per the germline V gene, CDR1 is SQVTM and CDR2 is ANQGSEA. This CDR3 contains 13 residues. This CDR3 reads CSVGWAGNEKLFF. CDR3 DNA: TGCAGCGTTGGTTGGGCCGGAAATGAAAAACTGTTTTTT.

The sample holds many counts of this clonotype. This chain joins TRBV2 and TRBJ1-2; 7 bases match TRBD1. Germline CDR1 and CDR2: SNHLY and FYNNEI. The V and J ends lost 3 bases and 7 bases, in that order; junction bases with no gene match: 8. CDR3 length equals 14 residues. CDR3 coding DNA: TGTGCCAGCAGTGACCCCTCACAGGGGCTTGGCTACACCTTC. Translation: CASSDPSQGLGYTF.

This clonotype was counted between two and nine times. This chain links TRBV7-8 with TRBJ2-3, with D perhaps being TRBD1 or TRBD2 (5 bases each). CDR1 is SGHVS, CDR2 FQNEAQ, per germline. Trimming shortened V by 3 bases and J by 1 base, and 11 bases separated the two germline ends. The CDR3 length is 15 residues. The CDR3 bases are TGTGCCAGCAGCTTCTCCCGGGACCGCACAGATACGCAGTATTTT. This codes for CASSFSRDRTDTQYF.

This clonotype was detected ten times or more. The V and J genes are TRBV20-1 and TRBJ1-2, with TRBD1 matching 8 bases. Germline V gene data show CDR1 as DFQATT and CDR2 as SNEGSKA (reference sequence). CDR3 length: 16 amino acids. V was pared by 3 bases and J by 2 bases, with 11 bases of the junction left unmatched. The CDR3 DNA is TGCAGTGCTAGCGGGCAGGGGGCAGTTTTAAACTATGGCTACACCTTC. Translating it yields CSASGQGAVLNYGYTF.

This clonotype was counted at least ten times. V is TRBV4-1 and J is TRBJ1-5; no firm D call. Between the trimmed V and J ends, which lost 0 bases and 1 base, there was a span of 7 bases. CDR3 length: 15 residues. From germline, CDR1 is MGHRA and CDR2 YSYEKL. The CDR3 here is CASSQDMGSNQPQHF. In nucleotides, the CDR3 is TGCGCCAGCAGCCAAGATATGGGGAGCAATCAGCCCCAGCATTTT.